This TCR beta chain comes out of a study of cytotoxic CD8 clonotypes in ibrutinib-treated CLL (dated by TCRdb to the early 2020s). In the study overall: The cohort included roughly 15 treatment-naive and ten to twelve relapsed/refractory patients; roughly 17 were IGHV unmutated. Of the roughly 86 people in the trial, about 27 had longitudinal samples available. An average of around 250,000 productive templates and approximately 91,000 productive rearrangements was obtained per sample. Cryopreserved peripheral blood mononuclear cells were collected before treatment, at response, and at either disease progression or sustained remission. Every remission and progressive disease sample was obtained while ibrutinib was still being received by the patients. Responses were partial in approximately 24 patients and complete in 2; after median around 65 months follow-up, about 14 stayed in remission and 12 progressed. Response samples were obtained after a median of approximately twelve months of treatment, with a range of roughly 6 to 36 months.

CDR1 and CDR2 (SGDLS, YYNGEE) derive from the germline V gene. The CDR3 sequence holds 13 residues, the cysteine and phenylalanine included. Left in the record is the CDR3 DNA by itself, 39 bases read in frame from the first base. V and J lose 7 bases and 1 base, and a span of 11 bases separates them. For TCR beta library preparation, roughly 2 micrograms of genomic DNA were extracted from the cryopreserved PBMCs. Longitudinal blood samples from CLL patients on ibrutinib monotherapy were analyzed using high-throughput TCR beta sequencing. Patients were enrolled in a phase 2 open-label single-center ibrutinib monotherapy trial. A MiSeq instrument was used for deep resolution sequencing, which targeted depths ranging from 1 in 1 million up to 1 in 200,000 T cells, with coverage averaging 10x for each clonotype. The immunoSEQ hsTCRB Kit was used to generate TCR beta libraries. In the authors' own workflow: ImmunoSEQ Data Assistant and ImmunoSEQ Analyzer were used for data analysis, and V, D and J genes were assigned according to IMGT definitions. Clonality, which ranges from 0 to 1, was calculated as one minus the normalized Shannon entropy of productive rearrangement frequencies. Only overrepresented clonotypes making up at least 0.05% of the repertoire of each patient were included in the public clonotype analysis. Fewer than 15 repertoires from age-matched healthy donors, obtained from immuneACCESS, served as clonality controls. This is the immuneACCESS table as TCRdb keeps it, with only in-frame sequences that have V and J called. A part of the clones is gone; compared with another copy, unresolved V genes explain less than half, and the rest is unexplained. V, J and clone size are those of that table, while D and trimming were read from the DNA. This sample comprises fewer than 400,000 clones, around 66% of them detected only once. The leading ten clones occupy roughly 6% of the sample.

Results and caveats for the whole study, not just this receptor: Public clonotypes were rare and either contracted or stayed stable during treatment, and the rise in clonality at ibrutinib response reflected the expansion of private clonotypes. Clonality rose at ibrutinib response, remained stable during sustained remission, and dropped back toward baseline at progression. Lymph node repertoires were not examined, and the timing of sampling was not matched between patients in sustained remission and those whose disease progressed. Baseline clonality was found to be higher than that of age-matched healthy donors and was strongly correlated with circulating CD8+ T-cell counts.

For this clone: It lacks a known antigen. Base qualities are not at hand, and no much larger clone is one base apart.

The sequencing used PBMCs, collected after 36 months of ibrutinib treatment. The chain uses TRBV9 and TRBJ2-5; the D gene is possibly TRBD2, with 5 bases matching. This clonotype originated in a human donor with chronic lymphocytic leukemia. The bases are TGTGCCAGCTCCCTGGGGAGCCAAGAGACCCAGTACTTC. It encodes CASSLGSQETQYF.